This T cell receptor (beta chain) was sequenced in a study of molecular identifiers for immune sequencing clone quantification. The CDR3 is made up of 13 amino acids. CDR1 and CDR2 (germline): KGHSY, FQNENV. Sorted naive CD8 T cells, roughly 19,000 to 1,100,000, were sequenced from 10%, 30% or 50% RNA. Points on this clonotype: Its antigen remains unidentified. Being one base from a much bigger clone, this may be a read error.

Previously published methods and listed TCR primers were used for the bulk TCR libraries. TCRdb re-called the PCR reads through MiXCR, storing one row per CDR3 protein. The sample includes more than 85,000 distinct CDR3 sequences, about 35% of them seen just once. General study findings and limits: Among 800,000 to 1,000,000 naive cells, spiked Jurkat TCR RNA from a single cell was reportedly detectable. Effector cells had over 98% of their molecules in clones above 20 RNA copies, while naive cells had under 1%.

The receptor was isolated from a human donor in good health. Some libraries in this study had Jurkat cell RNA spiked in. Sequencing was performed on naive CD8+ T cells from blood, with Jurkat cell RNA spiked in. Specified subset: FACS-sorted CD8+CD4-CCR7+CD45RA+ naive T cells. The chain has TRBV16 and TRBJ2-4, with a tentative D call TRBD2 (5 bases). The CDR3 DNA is TGTGCCAGCAGCCTCCTAGCCAAAAACATTCTGTACTTC. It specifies CASSLLAKNILYF.